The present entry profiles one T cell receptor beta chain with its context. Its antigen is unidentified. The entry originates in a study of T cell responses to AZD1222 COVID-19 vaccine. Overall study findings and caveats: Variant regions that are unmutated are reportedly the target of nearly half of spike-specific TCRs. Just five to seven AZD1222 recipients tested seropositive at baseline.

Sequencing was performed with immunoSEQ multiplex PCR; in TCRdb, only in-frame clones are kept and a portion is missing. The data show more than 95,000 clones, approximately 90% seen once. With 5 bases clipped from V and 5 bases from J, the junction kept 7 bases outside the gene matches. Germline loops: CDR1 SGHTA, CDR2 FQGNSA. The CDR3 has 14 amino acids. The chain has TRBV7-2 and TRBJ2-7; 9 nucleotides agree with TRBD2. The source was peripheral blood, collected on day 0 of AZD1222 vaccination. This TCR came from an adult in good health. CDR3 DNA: TGTGCCAGCAGCCTTAGCGGGAGTATCCACGAGCAGTACTTC. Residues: CASSLSGSIHEQYF.